This paragraph reports one TCR beta chain. It was with a sample-barcoded 5' primer and a J-beta primer mix that a second PCR of roughly 7 to 12 cycles was run. MiXCR, run by TCRdb on the 5' RACE reads, gives a single entry per CDR3 protein. The sample holds approximately 1,000,000 distinct CDR3 sequences; around 45% are singletons and the top ten take over 15%. This record belongs to a study of blood T cells in healthy people across ages. Study overall: Template switching captured about one barcoded beta molecule per two T cells.

The germline V gene has CDR1 SEHNR and CDR2 FQNEAQ (reference sequence). Trimming took off 2 bases at V and 1 base at J, with 9 bases between the two ends. CDR3 length equals 16 residues. Sequenced input: blood. The clonotype comes from a woman aged 60-70 years in good health. The rearrangement uses TRBV7-9 and TRBJ2-6; unclear D gene. The CDR3: CASSLQLGSGANVLTF. As DNA, the CDR3 is TGTGCCAGCAGCTTACAGCTTGGGTCTGGGGCCAACGTCCTGACTTTC.